This is a list of T cell receptor beta chains from one sample in a study of blood T cell repertoires in COVID-19. TCRdb's table, derived via immunoSEQ multiplex PCR, lists solely in-frame clones and lacks some. The data show about 42,000 clones, around 90% seen once. The sequencing input was peripheral blood. These receptors came from a human donor in a cohort sampled during active COVID-19. Each CDR3 is given without its conserved first and last residue. Fields, in order: CDR3 length, V gene, CDR3 protein.

13	TRBV7-2	ASSLNPGGTYEQY
12	TRBV6-1	ASSEARGGDKAF
14	TRBV6-5	ASSYSEGTGGYEQY
10	TRBV3-1/TRBV3-2	ASSLSAGEQY
13	TRBV3-1/TRBV3-2	ASSLETGANSPLH
14	TRBV7-9	ASSRGQGVTNEKLF
11	TRBV27	ASTPSGANVLT
15	TRBV29-1	SVEAPSFDGTGRGYT
14	TRBV11-2	ASSSPQGARGYEQY
13	TRBV7-2	ASSSWGGAYNEQF
12	TRBV4-1	ASSQDRESYGYT
14	TRBV14	ASSHTTGTANSPLH
14	TRBV7-2	ASSSDRGSYNSPLH
15	TRBV4-3	ASSQGVAGVGNYGYT
12	TRBV18	ASSQDTSGNTIY
16	TRBV7-9	ASSRRGTGNSGANVLT
14	TRBV6-2/TRBV6-3	ASSLPGQGDSYEQY
12	TRBV7-2	ASSLAQTTGGYT
12	TRBV6-5	ASSRDRTNEKLF
14	TRBV5-4	ASSLALGQMNTEAF
13	TRBV5-6	ASSLEGTNNQPQH
13	TRBV19	ASSISGLAGETQY
15	TRBV6-2/TRBV6-3	ASSPLPRDSKSYEQY
11	TRBV5-4	ASSPGTGVEAF
14	TRBV6-2/TRBV6-3	ASSYAAGGGNQPQH
14	TRBV18	ASSPPGAGGANVLT
14	TRBV7-6	ASSLVADRTGNTIY
12	TRBV4-3	ASSQDGRGEKLF
14	TRBV19	ASSLAGTASGNTIY
12	TRBV7-2	ASSPSSPWQPQH
12	TRBV5-6	ASRGGSSGNTIY